This entry lists 32 T cell receptor beta chains sequenced from one sample in a study of radiation and T cells in renal cell carcinoma (dated by TCRdb to about 2020). Library preparation used the immunoSEQ multiplex PCR assay. Drawn from immuneACCESS, this table holds only the in-frame rearrangements with V and J called that TCRdb kept. Clones are partly lost; checked studies trace under half to an unresolved V gene and leave the rest unexplained. The sample records 60,000 to 95,000 clones, 75% to 90% of which are singletons. The ten largest clones take up 2% to 3% of the sample. What this sample's time point label stands for: blood 4 weeks post-SBRT, at nephrectomy. What this sample's treatment or condition label stands for: 15 Gy SBRT to primary tumor, nephrectomy 4 weeks later. The source was blood, collected from a patient whose treatment included radiotherapy and nephrectomy. All receptors come from a woman in her sixties or seventies with renal cell carcinoma.

This chain links TRBV10-3 with TRBJ2-7, with D tentatively TRBD1 (6 bases). Germline V gene lookup returns CDR1 ENHRY and CDR2 SYGVKD. Deletions cut 3 bases from V and 0 bases from J, with 18 bases between. This CDR3 spans 17 amino acids. CDR3 coding DNA: TGTGCCATCAGTGACGTCAGCACAGGGATACTCTCCTACGAGCAGTACTTC. Translating it yields CAISDVSTGILSYEQYF.

This clone was seen a few times. The genes are TRBV19 and TRBJ1-5; the match to TRBD1 covers 8 bases. V lost 6 bases to trimming and J lost 0 bases; unmatched junction nucleotides: 4. Germline assignment: CDR1 LNHDA and CDR2 SQIVND (reference sequence). The CDR3 consists of 15 residues. The CDR3 DNA reads as TGTGCCAGTAGGAAGACAGGGGATAGCAATCAGCCCCAGCATTTT. Protein: CASRKTGDSNQPQHF. Full variable domain (missing parts from reference TRBV19 and TRBJ1-5): DGGITQSPKYLFRKEGQNVTLSCEQNLNHDAMYWYRQDPGQGLRLIYYSQIVNDFQKGDIAEGYSVSREKKESFPLTVTSAQKNPTAFYLCASRKTGDSNQPQHFGDGTRLSIL.

V gene TRBV6-5 combines with J gene TRBJ1-2, with D possibly TRBD1 on 5 matching bases. The V end lost 0 bases, the J end lost 6 bases, and 5 bases lay between the germline ends. Germline V lookup: CDR1 MNHEY, CDR2 SVGAGI. The CDR3 extends over 12 amino acids. The CDR3 region is CASSYSGDGYTF. CDR3 DNA: TGTGCCAGCAGTTACTCGGGGGATGGCTACACCTTC.

This chain uses TRBV28 with TRBJ2-2; the match to TRBD1 covers 9 bases. Losses at the gene ends were 10 bases for V and 1 base for J; bases not matched to a gene: 10. The CDR3 loop spans 16 amino acids. Germline V CDR1 and CDR2: MDHEN, SYDVKM. For the CDR3, the DNA is TGTGCCACCACCGGGACAGGGTTGGGGAACACCGGGGAGCTGTTTTTT. Protein: CATTGTGLGNTGELFF.

This sequence joins TRBV10-3 and TRBJ2-3; D assignment may be TRBD1 or TRBD2 (5 bases each). Trimming removed 3 bases at V and 0 bases at J, with 13 bases between. The CDR3 is 16 amino acids. Per germline, CDR1 ENHRY and CDR2 SYGVKD. CDR3 sequence: CAISDPGRPSTDTQYF. The CDR3 DNA reads TGTGCCATCAGTGACCCGGGGCGTCCTAGCACAGATACGCAGTATTTT.

V is TRBV27 and J is TRBJ2-3, with 10 nucleotides matching TRBD1. V gave up 7 bases and J gave up 6 bases; unmatched junction bases: 10. This CDR3 has 15 amino acids. Germline V lookup: CDR1 MNHEY, CDR2 SMNVEV (reference sequence). CDR3 DNA sequence: TGTGCCAGCAACACCGGGACAGGGGCTCGGGATACGCAGTATTTT. Encoded protein: CASNTGTGARDTQYF.

J is TRBJ2-3 and V is TRBV2; the D gene could be TRBD1 or TRBD2 (5 bases each). The CDR3 is 15 amino acids. Looked up from germline, CDR1 is SNHLY and CDR2 is FYNNEI. V shed 2 bases and J shed 4 bases, with 13 bases lying between them. CDR3 sequence reads: CASSEMRKGPDTQYF. Written as DNA, the CDR3 is TGTGCCAGCAGTGAAATGAGGAAGGGACCAGATACGCAGTATTTT.

The genes are TRBV11-1 and TRBJ2-3; D is unresolved. Per the germline V gene, CDR1 is SGHAT and CDR2 is FQDESV (reference sequence). The CDR3 has 12 amino acids. V was clipped by 6 bases and J by 5 bases, with 9 bases between them. Written as DNA, the CDR3 is TGTGCCAGCAGTCACACTATAGATACGCAGTATTTT. Its protein product is CASSHTIDTQYF.

The chain has TRBV6-4 and TRBJ2-3; 7 bases line up with TRBD2. Germline CDR1 is MRHNA and CDR2 is SNTAGT. The CDR3 is 13 residues long. With 3 bases clipped from V and 6 bases from J, the junction kept 3 bases outside the gene matches. CDR3 region: CASSESGKDTQYF. The DNA of the CDR3 is TGTGCCAGCAGTGAAAGCGGGAAGGATACGCAGTATTTT.

The gene calls are TRBV18 and TRBJ1-2, with a weak D call TRBD1 (5 bases). Trimming cost V 3 bases and J 3 bases, with 14 bases left between them. The germline gives CDR1 KGHSH, CDR2 LQKENI. The CDR3 spans 15 residues. CDR3: CASSPAVGQDYGYTF. The DNA of the CDR3 is TGTGCCAGCTCACCCGCCGTGGGGCAGGACTATGGCTACACCTTC.

The rearrangement links TRBV20-1 to TRBJ1-5; no reliable D call. The CDR3 sequence is 10 residues long. Trimming removed 4 bases at V and 10 bases at J, with 8 bases between. Germline V gene sequence: CDR1 DFQATT, CDR2 SNEGSKA (reference sequence). The CDR3 region is CSATFGPQHF. Written as DNA, the CDR3 is TGCAGTGCTACGTTTGGCCCCCAGCATTTT.

This rearrangement joins TRBV7-2 to TRBJ1-3; no reliable D call. CDR1 is SGHTA and CDR2 is FQGNSA in the germline V gene. Deletions cut 5 bases from V and 4 bases from J, with 15 bases between. The CDR3 loop spans 15 amino acids. The CDR3 coding sequence is TGTGCCAGCAGCCCCCCAGGAGGGAGGGGAAACACCATATATTTT. This sequence encodes CASSPPGGRGNTIYF.

This chain uses TRBV4-1 with TRBJ1-2; TRBD1 is a possible D gene (5 bases). Germline CDR1 is MGHRA and CDR2 is YSYEKL. V was shortened by 5 bases and J by 1 base, with 11 bases between the two germline ends. There are 14 residues in the CDR3. CDR3 sequence (DNA): TGCGCCAGCAGCACAGGACATTATAACTATGGCTACACCTTC. Its protein is CASSTGHYNYGYTF.

The rearrangement joins TRBV15 to TRBJ2-1; 12 bases align to TRBD2. Germline CDR1 LNHNV, CDR2 YYDKDF (reference sequence). V dropped 1 base and J dropped 10; count of bases not matched to a gene: 5. The CDR3 runs 15 residues. CDR3 in DNA: TGTGCCACCAGCAGAGCTAGCGGGGGGGAAACCGAGCAGTTCTTC. Protein product: CATSRASGGETEQFF.

This chain uses TRBV7-9 with TRBJ1-3; 7 nucleotides agree with TRBD1. V lost 4 bases, J lost 1 base, and 16 bases stayed unmatched. There are 19 residues in the CDR3. CDR1 is SEHNR, CDR2 FQNEAQ, per germline (reference sequence). The CDR3: CASSSGIRDSRLSGNTIYF. CDR3 in DNA: TGTGCCAGCAGCTCTGGTATCCGGGACAGCCGTCTTTCTGGAAACACCATATATTTT.

The V gene is TRBV20-1, the J gene TRBJ2-1; D is uncertain. V gave up 3 bases and J gave up 4 bases, with 4 bases separating them. CDR3 length: 11 residues. Germline V CDR1 and CDR2: DFQATT, SNEGSKA (reference sequence). The CDR3 DNA is TGCAGTGCTAGTGGGTACAATGAGCAGTTCTTC. Its protein is CSASGYNEQFF.

V is TRBV7-2 and J is TRBJ2-2; 10 bases are shared with TRBD2. V lost 4 bases to trimming and J lost 1 base; unmatched junction nucleotides: 3. The germline V gene encodes CDR1 SGHTA and CDR2 FQGNSA. The CDR3 loop spans 16 amino acids. The CDR3, as DNA: TGTGCCAGCAGCTACCCTAGCGGGAGGAACACCGGGGAGCTGTTTTTT. This encodes CASSYPSGRNTGELFF.

The CDR3 nucleotides read TGTGCCAGTAGTATCCCCTCAGGAGCCAGGGGGGACGCTGAAGATACGCAGTATTTT. It is translated as CASSIPSGARGDAEDTQYF. J is TRBJ2-3 and V is TRBV19; TRBD1 is a possible D gene (7 bases). Trimming removed 3 bases from V and 5 bases from J, with 27 bases in between. The germline gives CDR1 LNHDA, CDR2 SQIVND (reference sequence). This CDR3 contains 19 residues.

The rearrangement uses TRBV6-5 and TRBJ2-5; D possibly corresponds to TRBD2 (6 bases). V lost 6 bases to trimming and J lost 8 bases, with 13 bases between them. The germline V gene encodes CDR1 MNHEY and CDR2 SVGAGI. The CDR3 has 12 amino acids. The CDR3 region has the DNA TGTGCCAGCAGCAAAACGGGAGCTACCCAGTACTTC. Its translation is CASSKTGATQYF.

The J gene is TRBJ1-2, the V gene TRBV19; no definite D call. This CDR3 has 14 residues. CDR1 and CDR2 from the germline V gene are LNHDA and SQIVND (reference sequence). Trimming shortened V by 7 bases and J by 0 bases, and 12 bases separated the two germline ends. The CDR3 protein is CASISRSANYGYTF. In DNA, the CDR3 is TGTGCCAGTATCTCTCGCAGCGCTAACTATGGCTACACCTTC.

This clone came up once. The V gene is TRBV6-5, the J gene TRBJ2-1, with a weak D call TRBD2 (5 bases). Trimming pared 5 bases from V and 13 bases from J, leaving 18 bases between. Germline V gene sequence: CDR1 MNHEY, CDR2 SVGAGI. CDR3 length: 13 amino acids. The CDR3 spells CASSGRTLPSQFF. The DNA of the CDR3 is TGTGCCAGCAGTGGCAGGACTCTCCCTTCTCAGTTCTTC.

The chain links TRBV5-6 to TRBJ1-2, with D possibly being TRBD1 (6 bases). V lost 4 bases, J lost 5 bases, and 18 bases lay in between. This CDR3 has 15 amino acids. Germline V gene data show CDR1 as SGHDT and CDR2 as YYEEEE. Here the CDR3 DNA reads TGTGCCAGCAGCCCGGAACGGGGGGCAAGGTATGGCTACACCTTC. As protein: CASSPERGARYGYTF.

The V and J genes are TRBV7-2 and TRBJ1-4; 7 bases agree with TRBD1. CDR3 length equals 14 residues. CDR1 SGHTA and CDR2 FQGNSA come from the germline V gene. J was trimmed by 7 bases and V by 6 bases; bases with no gene match: 8. The CDR3, as DNA: TGTGCCAGCAGTGTAGGGACAGCCATTGAAAAACTGTTTTTT. Its translation is CASSVGTAIEKLFF.

The chain recombines TRBV28 with TRBJ1-1, with D uncertain. V shed 2 bases and J shed 3 bases, with 4 bases lying between them. Germline V gives CDR1 MDHEN, CDR2 SYDVKM. The CDR3 length is 12 residues. CDR3 sequence reads: CASSLQYTEAFF. The DNA of the CDR3 is TGTGCCAGCAGTTTACAGTACACTGAAGCTTTCTTT.

J is TRBJ1-2 and V is TRBV14, with a tentative D call TRBD1 (6 bases). Germline V lookup: CDR1 SGHDN, CDR2 FVKESK. V lost 1 base to trimming and J lost 7 bases, with 13 bases between them. This CDR3 has 14 residues. CDR3 sequence: CASSQVQGMGGYTF. CDR3 DNA sequence: TGTGCCAGCAGCCAAGTACAGGGTATGGGTGGCTACACCTTC.

V gene TRBV9 combines with J gene TRBJ2-7; weak D call: TRBD1 (6 bases). Looked up from germline, CDR1 is SGDLS and CDR2 is YYNGEE. V gave up 0 bases and J gave up 2 bases, with 12 bases separating them. CDR3 size: 15 residues. CDR3 DNA sequence: TGTGCCAGCAGCGTAGGAAACAGGGTAGCCTACGAGCAGTACTTC. This codes for CASSVGNRVAYEQYF.

This CDR3 reads CASSKHRETEQYF. CDR3 nucleotides: TGTGCCAGCAGCAAACACAGGGAAACCGAGCAGTACTTC. The rearrangement links TRBV11-2 to TRBJ2-7, with D perhaps TRBD1 (6 bases). V gave up 5 bases and J gave up 6 bases, with 14 bases separating them. CDR3 size: 13 residues. CDR1 is SGHAT, CDR2 FQNNGV, per germline. Variable domain in full (rest from reference TRBV11-2 and TRBJ2-7): EAGVAQSPRYKIIEKRQSVAFWCNPISGHATLYWYQQILGQGPKLLIQFQNNGVVDDSQLPKDRFSAERLKGVDSTLKIQPAKLEDSAVYLCASSKHRETEQYFGPGTRLTVT.

The genes are TRBV11-3 and TRBJ2-4; possibly TRBD2 for D (6 bases). Trimming removed 0 bases at V and 0 bases at J, with 12 bases between. CDR1 SGHNT and CDR2 YENEEA come from the germline V gene. CDR3 length: 17 amino acids. CDR3 in amino acids: CASSLDAGSLAKNIQYF. In DNA form, the CDR3 reads TGTGCCAGCAGCTTAGATGCGGGATCCTTAGCCAAAAACATTCAGTACTTC.

V usage is TRBV4-2 and J usage is TRBJ1-1; TRBD1 matches 9 bases. Trimming took 0 bases from V and 0 from J; bases not matched to a gene: 5. This CDR3 comprises 17 residues. Germline V gives CDR1 LGHNA, CDR2 YNFKEQ. The CDR3 nucleotides read TGTGCCAGCAGCCAAGAAAGGACAGGGGTAATGAACACTGAAGCTTTCTTT. Amino acid sequence: CASSQERTGVMNTEAFF.

V gene TRBV2 combines with J gene TRBJ2-7; 10 bases fit TRBD2. The J segment lost 4 bases and the V segment lost 5 bases, leaving 5 bases of the junction unmatched. CDR3 size: 14 residues. From germline, CDR1 is SNHLY and CDR2 FYNNEI. DNA of the CDR3: TGTGCCAGCAGTAAACTAGCGGGATCGTACGAGCAGTACTTC. Its translation is CASSKLAGSYEQYF.

In the case of this clone: The junction shows a germline mismatch at one end, possibly a read error. V usage is TRBV7-7 and J usage is TRBJ2-5, with 9 bases matching TRBD2. Germline V gene data show CDR1 as SSHAT and CDR2 as FNYEAQ (reference sequence). CDR3 length: 15 amino acids. The CDR3 here is CASSLGGGVPETQYF. The DNA for the CDR3 is TGTGCTAGCAGCTTGGGCGGGGGGGTACCAGAGACCCAGTACTTC.

This chain links TRBV6-1 with TRBJ2-1, with TRBD2 matching over 7 bases. V lost 8 bases and J lost 2; bases outside the gene matches: 6. The CDR3 covers 14 residues. Germline CDR1 and CDR2: MNHNS and SASEGT. The CDR3 region has the DNA TGTGCCAGCCTCGGCGGGGGAGCCTACAATGAGCAGTTCTTC. Protein product: CASLGGGAYNEQFF.